One T cell receptor beta chain is described in this entry. The antigen is not known. Both 60 Vbeta primers and 13 Jbeta primers went into the PCR. Profiling relied on immunoSEQ multiplex PCR, and the TCRdb table lists in-frame clones only, not all of them. The sample gives 180,000 or so clones, 77% of which show up once; around 1.5% is in the top ten. The data stem from a study of cytomegalovirus exposure and HLA in healthy donors. Study findings and constraints: Presence/absence analysis assumed near-uniform sequencing depth across donors. Data from an earlier analysis indicated that most TCR beta V segments were productive either about 87% or about 30% of the time.

The source of this sequence is a man between 18 and 29 years old in good health and CMV-seronegative. Material for sequencing was PBMCs.

CDR3 in DNA: TGTGCCAGCAGCGTAGTCAGGGGTCGGGATGGCTACACCTTC. Translating it yields CASSVVRGRDGYTF. The rearrangement links TRBV9 to TRBJ1-2, with D possibly TRBD1 on 6 matching bases. Trimming stripped 0 bases from V and 6 bases from J, with 12 bases between. The CDR3 is 14 amino acids. Germline values: CDR1 SGDLS, CDR2 YYNGEE.